This entry lists 19 T cell receptor beta chains sequenced from one sample in a study of T-cell memory formation after mild COVID-19. Using its own MiXCR run on the 5' RACE reads, TCRdb lists one record per CDR3 protein. The top ten hold around 13% of the sample, which has some 410,000 distinct CDR3 sequences, less than 25% seen once. The sample taken for sequencing was PBMCs or a T cell subset sorted from them (not recorded which). The receptors derive from an adult woman who had mild COVID-19 (a few samples of this study predate the infection). Cell type and time point are not known.

The chain couples TRBV6-5 to TRBJ2-2; D uncertain. CDR1 and CDR2 (germline): MNHEY, SVGAGI. The CDR3 loop spans 16 amino acids. Trimming took off 2 bases at V and 1 base at J, with 11 bases between the two ends. The chain's CDR3 is CASSYLGPLNTGELFF. In DNA, the CDR3 is TGTGCCAGCAGTTACCTCGGTCCCCTGAACACCGGGGAGCTGTTTTTT.

This clonotype appeared a few times. The chain combines TRBV9 with TRBJ2-2, with 12 bases lining up with TRBD1. With 2 bases clipped from V and 6 bases from J, the junction kept 5 bases outside the gene matches. This CDR3 comprises 16 residues. Germline-derived CDR1 and CDR2 are SGDLS and YYNGEE. CDR3 coding DNA: TGTGCCAGCAGCGTCCCGGGACAGGGGGCTTCCGGGGAGCTGTTTTTT. Its translation is CASSVPGQGASGELFF.

The sample holds a few counts of this clonotype. The V gene is TRBV7-3, the J gene TRBJ2-3; D is uncertain. Germline loops: CDR1 SGHTA, CDR2 FQGTGA. V shed 5 bases and J shed 2 bases, with 8 bases lying between them. The CDR3 totals 13 residues. CDR3 in DNA: TGTGCCAGCAGCCACCAGATCACAGATACGCAGTATTTT. Translation gives CASSHQITDTQYF.

The V and J genes are TRBV12-3 or TRBV12-4 and TRBJ1-2; 8 positions match TRBD1. The CDR3 covers 11 residues. V was clipped by 6 bases and J by 10 bases; unmatched bases: 4. CDR3 bases: TGTGCCAGCAGCCAGGACAGGGCCTACACCTTC. This sequence encodes CASSQDRAYTF.

This rearrangement joins TRBV7-8 to TRBJ1-2, with D maybe TRBD1 (6 bases). The V gene lost 5 bases and the J gene lost 4 bases, with 11 bases spanning the gap. Per germline, CDR1 SGHVS and CDR2 FQNEAQ. The CDR3 is 13 amino acids. CDR3 loop: CASSHREGYGYTF. CDR3 coding DNA: TGTGCCAGCAGCCACAGGGAGGGCTATGGCTACACCTTC. The variable domain in full, completed from reference TRBV7-8 and TRBJ1-2, reads GAGVSQSPRYKVAKRGQDVALRCDPISGHVSLFWYQQALGQGPEFLTYFQNEAQLDKSGLPSDRFFAERPEGSVSTLKIQRTQQEDSAVYLCASSHREGYGYTFGSGTRLTVV.

The CDR3 loop is CASSFGTEKLFF. CDR3 in DNA: TGTGCCAGCAGCTTCGGGACCGAAAAACTGTTTTTT. The V gene is TRBV7-6, the J gene TRBJ1-4; tentative D call: TRBD1 (5 bases). The CDR3 covers 12 residues. V gave up 3 bases and J gave up 8 bases, with 7 bases separating them. CDR1 and CDR2 from the germline V gene are SGHVS and FNYEAQ.

This clonotype came up a few times. This chain uses TRBV12-3 or TRBV12-4 with TRBJ1-3; no definite D call. Trimming cost V 3 bases and J 0 bases, with 0 bases left between them. The CDR3 has 12 residues. In DNA form, the CDR3 reads TGTGCCAGCAGTTTCTCTGGAAACACCATATATTTT. Translation: CASSFSGNTIYF.

Many counts were recorded for this clonotype. V gene TRBV12-3 or TRBV12-4 combines with J gene TRBJ2-2; 8 nucleotides line up with TRBD1. Unmatched junction bases numbered 2, after V lost 6 bases and J lost 2 bases. The length of the CDR3 is 14 residues. In nucleotides, the CDR3 is TGTGCCAGCAGGGGACAGGTTAACACCGGGGAGCTGTTTTTT. Encoded protein: CASRGQVNTGELFF.

This clonotype was counted only a few times. V and J are TRBV4-3 and TRBJ2-7; no reliable D call. The germline V gene has CDR1 LGHNA and CDR2 YSLEER. There are 15 residues in the CDR3. V was pared by 0 bases and J by 0 bases, with 9 bases between. Here the CDR3 DNA reads TGCGCCAGCAGCCAAGATTGGACGGACTCCTACGAGCAGTACTTC. Translating gives CASSQDWTDSYEQYF.

There are a few counts of this clonotype. The V and J genes are TRBV7-9 and TRBJ1-3, with D hard to call. The CDR3 is made up of 17 amino acids. The ends were cut back, 0 bases at V and 2 bases at J, with 14 bases in the middle. Germline CDR1 is SEHNR and CDR2 is FQNEAQ (reference sequence). CDR3 DNA: TGTGCCAGCAGCTTAGCGTTTGCGAGGGAGGCTGGAAACACCATATATTTT. Translated, it gives CASSLAFAREAGNTIYF. The whole variable domain, filled in from reference TRBV7-9 and TRBJ1-3, reads DTGVSQNPRHKITKRGQNVTFRCDPISEHNRLYWYRQTLGQGPEFLTYFQNEAQLEKSRLLSDRFSAERPKGSFSTLEIQRTEQGDSAMYLCASSLAFAREAGNTIYFGEGSWLTVV.

The rearrangement joins TRBV18 to TRBJ1-2, with D possibly TRBD1 on 6 matching bases. Per the germline V gene, CDR1 is KGHSH and CDR2 is LQKENI. The length of the CDR3 is 13 residues. The V and J ends lost 6 bases and 6 bases respectively, with 14 bases between them. The CDR3 is CASSSGGSDGYTF. Written as DNA, the CDR3 is TGTGCCAGCTCGTCGGGGGGCAGCGATGGCTACACCTTC.

There are a few counts of this clonotype. Written as DNA, the CDR3 is TGCAGCGGTACGGGGATGGCGGAATACAATGAGCAGTTCTTC. As protein: CSGTGMAEYNEQFF. The V gene is TRBV29-1, the J gene TRBJ2-1, with D perhaps TRBD2 (5 bases). V was pared by 7 bases and J by 4 bases, with 17 bases between. The CDR3 is made up of 14 amino acids. Germline V lookup: CDR1 SQVTM, CDR2 ANQGSEA.

This clonotype occurred a few times. The chain has TRBV10-3 and TRBJ2-7; 7 positions agree with TRBD1. This CDR3 contains 14 residues. J lost 0 bases, V lost 5 bases, and 4 bases had no gene match. Germline V gene sequence: CDR1 ENHRY, CDR2 SYGVKD. DNA for the CDR3: TGTGCCATCAGTTCGGGACAGTACTCCTACGAGCAGTACTTC. This codes for CAISSGQYSYEQYF.

J is TRBJ2-2 and V is TRBV5-1; 8 nucleotides match TRBD2. Per the germline V gene, CDR1 is SGHRS and CDR2 is YFSETQ. The CDR3 contains 16 residues. V was pared by 3 bases and J by 0 bases, with 4 bases of the junction left unmatched. This CDR3 reads CASSSEGLANTGELFF. The CDR3 region has the DNA TGCGCCAGCAGCTCTGAGGGACTAGCGAACACCGGGGAGCTGTTTTTT.

This clonotype was recorded a few times. An end of the junction does not agree with germline; a read error may underlie this. The V and J genes are TRBV5-5 and TRBJ2-7; D is perhaps TRBD2 (5 bases). Germline V lookup: CDR1 SGHKS, CDR2 YYEKEE (reference sequence). This CDR3 is 12 amino acids long. The CDR3 spells CASSLAGGQRAF. The CDR3 DNA is TGTGCCAGCAGCTTGGCCGGCGGGCAGCGAGCTTTC. The complete variable domain, with remaining parts taken from reference TRBV5-5 and TRBJ2-7, reads DAGVTQSPTHLIKTRGQQVTLRCSPISGHKSVSWYQQVLGQGPQFIFQYYEKEERGRGNFPDRFSARQFPNYSSELNVNALLLGDSALYLCASSLAGGQRAFGPGTRLTVT.

The rearrangement joins TRBV6-5 to TRBJ2-2, with 8 bases fitting TRBD2. CDR3 length: 14 amino acids. Germline loops: CDR1 MNHEY, CDR2 SVGAGI. V gave up 2 bases and J gave up 4 bases; unmatched junction bases: 0. DNA for the CDR3: TGTGCCAGCAGTTACCGGGGGGGCACCGGGGAGCTGTTTTTT. This codes for CASSYRGGTGELFF.

This clonotype has only a few counts. The chain combines TRBV29-1 with TRBJ2-7; D possibly corresponds to TRBD1 (7 bases). The CDR3 has 13 residues. Germline V gene data show CDR1 as SQVTM and CDR2 as ANQGSEA. Trimming shortened V by 6 bases and J by 5 bases, and 17 bases separated the two germline ends. CDR3 sequence (DNA): TGCAGCGTCGGGGCCAGGGGGGCGGACGAGCAGTACTTC. This codes for CSVGARGADEQYF.

The V gene is TRBV29-1, the J gene TRBJ2-5; D not resolved. The CDR3 consists of 14 residues. Germline CDR1 reads SQVTM; CDR2 reads ANQGSEA. The V gene lost 5 bases and the J gene lost 4 bases, with 17 bases spanning the gap. The CDR3 here is CSVFLLTGLETQYF. CDR3 sequence (DNA): TGCAGCGTTTTCCTCTTAACGGGCCTAGAGACCCAGTACTTC.

This clonotype was detected many times. The rearrangement links TRBV12-3 or TRBV12-4 to TRBJ2-7; D remains unclear. The CDR3 is 13 residues long. The V gene lost 3 bases and the J gene lost 6 bases, with 12 bases spanning the gap. The CDR3 is CASSFNGGSEQYF. The CDR3 DNA sequence: TGTGCCAGCAGTTTCAATGGCGGTTCCGAGCAGTACTTC.